This T cell receptor beta chain was profiled in a study of T cell clonotyping in hematopoietic cell transplantation. The overall study: Pretransplant recipient samples were taken after cytoreduction. The study, taken as a whole, reports: Graft donor and pretransplant recipient Inverse Simpson Index values predicted broader posttransplant TCR diversity. Without cell sorting, CD4 versus CD8 contributions remain unresolved. At the given depth, recipient repertoires were over 95% de novo clonotypes.

Assay: immunoSEQ multiplex PCR; the TCRdb copy retains only in-frame clones and omits some. The data contain 8,900 or so clones, over 75% of them singletons. Sample time point: recipient sample about 28 days before transplant, after cytoreduction. A remark on this clone: Antigen specificity is unknown.

This TCR was recovered from a woman aged 60-70 years with acute myeloid leukemia. Some clones in this sample may be carry-over from other donors' samples. Sequencing was performed on peripheral blood mononuclear cells, taken before stem cell transplant.

The CDR3 spells CAWSRGTNTEAFF. The CDR3 nucleotides are TGTGCCTGGAGTCGGGGGACAAACACTGAAGCTTTCTTT. The chain carries TRBV30 and TRBJ1-1, with D perhaps TRBD1 (6 bases). The V end lost 2 bases, the J end lost 2 bases, and 9 bases lay between the germline ends. This CDR3 has 13 residues. From germline, CDR1 is GTSNPN and CDR2 SVGIG (reference sequence).